This TCR beta chain was sequenced for a study of blood T cell repertoires in COVID-19. About the research overall: Specimens from acute and convalescent COVID-19 originated in the United States, Italy and Spain. The analysed material was cDNA or gDNA that came from T cells, B-cell-depleted T cells, or PBMCs.

Per the original methods: Nucleated cell number was recorded as an estimate derived from reference gene primer amplification. Method: immunoSEQ multiplex PCR; TCRdb's copy keeps in-frame clones and lacks some. From that table come the V and J calls and clone size; the DNA was used to work out D and trimming. The sample lists roughly 100,000 clones; less than 90% were seen once. J gave up 0 bases and V 4 bases, and 3 bases lay outside the gene matches. The CDR3 consists of 15 residues. Germline CDR1 and CDR2: SGHDT and YYEEEE. The TCR sequence derives from a man older than 75 with acute or convalescent COVID-19. The gene calls are TRBV5-6 and TRBJ2-2; TRBD1 matches at 7 bases. The sequencing sample was made of peripheral blood. The DNA for the CDR3 is TGTGCCAGCAGCCGGGGACAGACGAACACCGGGGAGCTGTTTTTT. Translated, it gives CASSRGQTNTGELFF.